Listed below are T cell receptor beta chains from one sample, sequenced in a study of T cell responses to AZD1222 COVID-19 vaccine. The repertoire was sequenced with immunoSEQ multiplex PCR; TCRdb's copy has only in-frame clones and lacks some. The sample has around 120,000 clones, about 90% seen once. The sequencing used peripheral blood, collected on day 0 of AZD1222 vaccination. All receptors come from an adult in good health. CDR3s include the opening cysteine and the closing phenylalanine or tryptophan. The D gene is left open where the match is weak. A clone size is listed for some rows: how often the clone was seen (once, few, many), or a class if it is expanded.

TRBJ1-1 | - | - | TRBV18 | CASSPNGGENTEAFF | TGTGCCAGCTCACCAAACGGGGGCGAGAACACTGAAGCTTTCTTT
TRBJ2-1 | - | TRBD2 | TRBV27 | CASSSAGAGGYNEQFF | TGTGCCAGCAGCTCCGCCGGGGCGGGGGGCTACAATGAGCAGTTCTTC
TRBJ2-1 | - | - | TRBV5-4 | CASSTGPEGEQFF | TGTGCCAGCAGCACCGGACCTGAGGGAGAGCAGTTCTTC
TRBJ1-5 | - | TRBD1 | TRBV18 | CASSDTGGNQPQHF | TGTGCCAGCTCCGACACAGGGGGCAATCAGCCCCAGCATTTT
TRBJ1-6 | once | TRBD1 | TRBV9 | CASSVAGTGQGHSPLHF | TGTGCCAGCAGCGTAGCCGGGACAGGACAGGGGCATTCACCCCTCCACTTT
TRBJ2-7 | - | TRBD2 | TRBV30 | CAWSVRIAGGPTSREQYF | TGTGCCTGGAGTGTACGAATAGCGGGAGGGCCAACTTCACGCGAGCAGTACTTC
TRBJ1-1 | - | - | TRBV4-3 | CASSQERGFGTEAFF | TGCGCCAGCAGCCAAGAACGGGGTTTTGGCACTGAAGCTTTCTTT
TRBJ1-2 | - | - | TRBV9 | CASSVDGRDFYGYTF | TGTGCCAGCAGCGTAGATGGCAGGGACTTCTATGGCTACACCTTC
TRBJ1-2 | - | - | TRBV7-9 | CASTKGSGYNYGYTF | TGTGCCAGCACCAAGGGGAGTGGCTATAACTATGGCTACACCTTC
TRBJ2-1 | once | - | TRBV5-5 | CASSPREQEPYNEQFF | TGTGCCAGCAGCCCCAGAGAACAGGAGCCCTACAATGAGCAGTTCTTC
TRBJ1-3 | - | - | TRBV5-1 | CASAEGVSGNTIYF | TGCGCCAGCGCTGAGGGTGTCTCTGGAAACACCATATATTTT
TRBJ2-7 | once | TRBD2 | TRBV19 | CASMRGAGRDEQYF | TGTGCCAGTATGCGGGGGGCAGGGCGTGACGAGCAGTACTTC
TRBJ2-7 | - | TRBD2 | TRBV6-5 | CASSYSSRGGPFEQYF | TGTGCCAGCAGTTACTCGAGCCGGGGGGGCCCATTCGAGCAGTACTTC
TRBJ2-2 | once | - | TRBV6-2/TRBV6-3 | CASSYPLGGSTGELFF | TGTGCCAGCAGTTACCCCCTGGGGGGAAGCACCGGGGAGCTGTTTTTT
TRBJ1-2 | - | TRBD1 | TRBV29-1 | CSVDGTGDGYTF | TGCAGCGTGGATGGGACAGGGGATGGCTACACCTTC
TRBJ1-5 | - | - | TRBV7-6 | CASSWGQYQPQHF | TGTGCCAGCAGTTGGGGCCAGTATCAGCCCCAGCATTTT
TRBJ1-1 | - | - | TRBV9 | CASSVTGQGYTEAFF | TGTGCCAGCAGCGTAACAGGACAAGGGTACACTGAAGCTTTCTTT
TRBJ1-2 | - | TRBD1 | TRBV19 | CASTPAPVTGDYGYTF | TGTGCCAGTACGCCGGCCCCCGTGACAGGGGACTATGGCTACACCTTC
TRBJ2-3 | - | TRBD1 | TRBV5-3 | CARAKVGQQGAGDTQYF | TGTGCCAGGGCGAAGGTGGGCCAACAGGGGGCCGGAGATACGCAGTATTTT
TRBJ1-4 | - | TRBD1 | TRBV5-6 | CASSTGTGGAFEKLFF | TGTGCCAGCAGCACAGGGACAGGGGGCGCGTTTGAAAAACTGTTTTTT
TRBJ2-7 | - | TRBD1 | TRBV11-3 | CASSLDRDHEQYF | TGTGCCAGCAGCTTGGACAGGGACCACGAGCAGTACTTC
TRBJ1-1 | - | - | TRBV28 | CASSLWGIGNTEAFF | TGTGCCAGCAGTTTATGGGGGATTGGGAACACTGAAGCTTTCTTT
TRBJ1-2 | - | - | TRBV13 | CASRRSGYGYTF | TGTGCCAGCCGCAGATCGGGGTATGGCTACACCTTC